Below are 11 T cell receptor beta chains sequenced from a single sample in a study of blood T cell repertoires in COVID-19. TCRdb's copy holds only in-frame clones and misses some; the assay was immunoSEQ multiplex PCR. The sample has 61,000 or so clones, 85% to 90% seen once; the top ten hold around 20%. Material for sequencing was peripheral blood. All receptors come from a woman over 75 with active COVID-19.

The CDR3 nucleotides read TGTGCCAGCAGGATCTCACAGGGGCCGGGGGGCTACACCTTC. This gives the protein CASRISQGPGGYTF. The chain carries TRBV6-5 and TRBJ1-2, with 7 positions matching TRBD1. Germline CDR1 is MNHEY and CDR2 is SVGAGI. CDR3 length equals 14 residues. V dropped 6 bases and J dropped 8; count of bases not matched to a gene: 12.

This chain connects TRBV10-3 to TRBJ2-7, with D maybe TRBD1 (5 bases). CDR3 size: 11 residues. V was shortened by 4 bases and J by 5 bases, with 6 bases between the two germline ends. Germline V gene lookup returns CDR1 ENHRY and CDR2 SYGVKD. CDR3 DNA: TGTGCCATCAGTGGGGGCGACGAGCAGTACTTC. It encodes CAISGGDEQYF.

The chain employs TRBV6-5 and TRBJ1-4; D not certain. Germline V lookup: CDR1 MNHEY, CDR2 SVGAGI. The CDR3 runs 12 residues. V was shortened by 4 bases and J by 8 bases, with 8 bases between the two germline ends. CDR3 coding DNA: TGTGCCAGCAGTTCCTCCAGAGAAAAACTGTTTTTT. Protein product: CASSSSREKLFF.

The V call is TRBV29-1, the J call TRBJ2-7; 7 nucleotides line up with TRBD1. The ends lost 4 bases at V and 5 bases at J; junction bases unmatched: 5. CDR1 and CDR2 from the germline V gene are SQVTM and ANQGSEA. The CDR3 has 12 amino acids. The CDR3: CSVGDRANEQYF. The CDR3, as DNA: TGCAGCGTTGGAGACAGGGCCAACGAGCAGTACTTC.

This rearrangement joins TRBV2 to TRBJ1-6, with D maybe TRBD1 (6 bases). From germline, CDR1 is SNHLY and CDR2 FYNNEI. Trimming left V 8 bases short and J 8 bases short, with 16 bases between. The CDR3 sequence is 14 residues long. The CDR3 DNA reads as TGTGCCAGCGAGGGGGGGACCTTTTATTCACCCCTCCACTTT. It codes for CASEGGTFYSPLHF.

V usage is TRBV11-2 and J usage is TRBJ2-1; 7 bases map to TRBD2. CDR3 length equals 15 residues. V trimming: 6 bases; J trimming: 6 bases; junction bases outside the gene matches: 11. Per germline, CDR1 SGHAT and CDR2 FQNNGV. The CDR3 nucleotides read TGTGCCAGCAGTCAAAGGAGCGGGGATGTCAATGAGCAGTTCTTC. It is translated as CASSQRSGDVNEQFF.

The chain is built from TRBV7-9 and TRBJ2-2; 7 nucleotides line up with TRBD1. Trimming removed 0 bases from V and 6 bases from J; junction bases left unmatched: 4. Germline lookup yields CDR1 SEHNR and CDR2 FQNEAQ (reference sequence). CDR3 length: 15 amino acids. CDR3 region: CASSLADRVAGELFF. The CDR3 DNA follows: TGTGCCAGCAGCTTAGCAGACAGGGTGGCCGGGGAGCTGTTTTTT.

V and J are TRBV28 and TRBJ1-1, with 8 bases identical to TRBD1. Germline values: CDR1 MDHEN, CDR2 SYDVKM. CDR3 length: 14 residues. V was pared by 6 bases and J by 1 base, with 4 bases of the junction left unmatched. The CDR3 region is CASSGQGRNTEAFF. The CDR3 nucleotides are TGTGCCAGCAGCGGACAGGGCAGGAACACTGAAGCTTTCTTT.

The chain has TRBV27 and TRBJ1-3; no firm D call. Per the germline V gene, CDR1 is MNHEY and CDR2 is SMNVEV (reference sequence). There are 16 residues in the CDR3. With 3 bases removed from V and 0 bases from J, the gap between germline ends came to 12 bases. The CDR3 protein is CASSFAPLSSGNTIYF. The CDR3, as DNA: TGTGCCAGCAGTTTCGCACCCCTGAGCTCTGGAAACACCATATATTTT.

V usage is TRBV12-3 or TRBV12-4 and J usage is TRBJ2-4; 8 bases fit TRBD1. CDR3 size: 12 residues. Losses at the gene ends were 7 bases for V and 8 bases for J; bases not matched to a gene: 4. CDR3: CASTLDRDIQYF. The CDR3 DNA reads TGTGCCAGCACCCTGGACAGGGACATTCAGTACTTC.

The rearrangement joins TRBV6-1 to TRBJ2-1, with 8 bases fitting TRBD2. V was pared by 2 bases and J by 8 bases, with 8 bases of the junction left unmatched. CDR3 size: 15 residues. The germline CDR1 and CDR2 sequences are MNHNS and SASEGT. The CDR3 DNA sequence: TGTGCCAGCAGTGAATTTGGGACTAGAAGCTATGAGCAGTTCTTC. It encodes CASSEFGTRSYEQFF.